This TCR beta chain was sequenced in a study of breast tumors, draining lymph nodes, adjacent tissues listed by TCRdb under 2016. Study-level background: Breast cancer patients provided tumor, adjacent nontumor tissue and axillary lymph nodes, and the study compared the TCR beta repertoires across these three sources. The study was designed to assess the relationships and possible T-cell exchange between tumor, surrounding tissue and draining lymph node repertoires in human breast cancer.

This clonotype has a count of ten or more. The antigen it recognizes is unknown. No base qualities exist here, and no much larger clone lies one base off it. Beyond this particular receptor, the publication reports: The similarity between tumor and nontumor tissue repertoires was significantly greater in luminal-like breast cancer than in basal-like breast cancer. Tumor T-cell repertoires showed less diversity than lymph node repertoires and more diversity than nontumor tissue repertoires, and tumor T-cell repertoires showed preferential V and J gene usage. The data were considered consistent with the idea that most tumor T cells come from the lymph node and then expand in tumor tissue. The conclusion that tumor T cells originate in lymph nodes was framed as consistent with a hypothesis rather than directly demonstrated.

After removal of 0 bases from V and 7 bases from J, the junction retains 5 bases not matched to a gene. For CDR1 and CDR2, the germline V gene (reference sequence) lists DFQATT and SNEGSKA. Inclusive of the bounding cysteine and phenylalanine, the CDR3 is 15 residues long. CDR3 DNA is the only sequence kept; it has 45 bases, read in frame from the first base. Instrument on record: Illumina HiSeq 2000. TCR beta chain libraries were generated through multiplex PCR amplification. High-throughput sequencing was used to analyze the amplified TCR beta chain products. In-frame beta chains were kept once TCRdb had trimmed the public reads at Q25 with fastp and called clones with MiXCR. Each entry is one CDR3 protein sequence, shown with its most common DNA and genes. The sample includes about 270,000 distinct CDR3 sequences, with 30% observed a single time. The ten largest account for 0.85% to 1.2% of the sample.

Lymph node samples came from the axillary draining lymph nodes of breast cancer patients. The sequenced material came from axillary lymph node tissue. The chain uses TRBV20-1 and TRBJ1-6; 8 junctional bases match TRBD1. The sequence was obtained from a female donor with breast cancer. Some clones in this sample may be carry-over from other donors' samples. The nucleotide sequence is TGCAGTGCTAGAGATGGGCAGGGGGCGAATTCACCCCTCCACTTT. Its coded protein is CSARDGQGANSPLHF.